Given below is one T cell receptor (beta chain) in context. Antigen unknown. The sample comes from a study of blood T cells in healthy people across ages. Study conclusions and caveats: Among long-lived donors, naive CD4+ cells were more numerous and diversity higher than in aged donors. Naive T cell percentage showed a strong correlation with the diversity of TCR beta.

Alongside a J-beta primer mix, a sample-barcoded 5' primer served in a second PCR lasting about 7 to 12 cycles. Each TCR beta cDNA got a 12-nucleotide random molecular identifier. TCRdb re-called the 5' RACE reads with MiXCR, one entry per CDR3 protein. The table records about 640,000 distinct CDR3 sequences, approximately 59% of them present only once. The receptor was isolated from a man in his fifties or sixties in good health. Material for sequencing was blood.

As DNA, the CDR3 is TGTGCCGGGCGGCAGGACACAGATACGCAGTATTTT. It yields the protein CAGRQDTDTQYF. This chain joins TRBV2 and TRBJ2-3; no clear D. CDR3 length: 12 amino acids. Germline V gene sequence: CDR1 SNHLY, CDR2 FYNNEI. V was clipped by 11 bases and J by 2 bases, with 11 bases between them.